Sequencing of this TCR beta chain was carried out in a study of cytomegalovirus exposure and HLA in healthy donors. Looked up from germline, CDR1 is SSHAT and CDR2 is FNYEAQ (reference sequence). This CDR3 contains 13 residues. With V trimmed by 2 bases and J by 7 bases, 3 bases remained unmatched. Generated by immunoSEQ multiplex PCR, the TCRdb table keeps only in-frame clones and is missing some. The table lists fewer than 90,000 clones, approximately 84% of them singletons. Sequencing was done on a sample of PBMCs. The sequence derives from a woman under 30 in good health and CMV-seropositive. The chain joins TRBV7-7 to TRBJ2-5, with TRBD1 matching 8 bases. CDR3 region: CASSLTQGATQYF. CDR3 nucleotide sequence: TGTGCCAGCAGCTTAACGCAGGGGGCGACCCAGTACTTC.